This entry concerns a single TCR beta chain. Its target is unknown. The data were obtained in a study of cytomegalovirus exposure and HLA in healthy donors. Study conclusions and caveats: Later analysis placed DRB1 highest and HLA-C lowest in TCR association rates, which differed by HLA locus. In vitro data verified three CMV-associated chains as specific for CMV antigens.

CDR1 is SGHTS, CDR2 YDEGEE, per germline. V trimming: 4 bases; J trimming: 7 bases; junction bases outside the gene matches: 10. The CDR3 covers 15 residues. The PCR ran on 60 Vbeta and 13 Jbeta primers. TCRdb keeps only in-frame clones here, not all; method: immunoSEQ multiplex PCR. This table has 100,000 to 150,000 clones, around 78% appearing once. The source of this sequence is a man in his sixties in good health and CMV-seropositive. The V gene is TRBV5-8, the J gene TRBJ1-5; TRBD1 matches at 8 bases. The source material was PBMCs. CDR3 protein: CASSVGQGREQPQHF. CDR3 sequence (DNA): TGTGCCAGCAGCGTCGGACAGGGAAGGGAACAGCCCCAGCATTTT.